The 5 T cell receptor beta chains below come from one sample, sequenced in a study of blood T cell repertoires in COVID-19. Clones were sequenced by immunoSEQ multiplex PCR, and TCRdb holds only the in-frame ones, with some missing. In the table there are 70,000 or so clones, about nine tenths of which are singletons. Specimen: peripheral blood. These receptors originate from a man in his 70s with active or convalescent COVID-19.

The chain carries TRBV5-6 and TRBJ1-6, with D possibly matching TRBD1 (6 bases). The CDR3 runs 16 residues. The germline V gene encodes CDR1 SGHDT and CDR2 YYEEEE. Trimming shortened V by 2 bases and J by 5 bases, and 14 bases separated the two germline ends. The CDR3 here is CASSFATGQHNSPLHF. The CDR3 DNA reads TGTGCCAGCAGCTTCGCCACAGGACAGCATAATTCACCCCTCCACTTT.

The rearrangement links TRBV27 to TRBJ2-7; 8 nucleotides line up with TRBD1. Germline trimming cut 4 bases from V and 4 bases from J; bases unmatched to any gene: 6. CDR1 is MNHEY and CDR2 is SMNVEV in the germline V gene (reference sequence). CDR3 length: 14 amino acids. CDR3 coding DNA: TGTGCCAGCAGTTCGACAGGGGTCCTTTACGAGCAGTACTTC. Its translation is CASSSTGVLYEQYF.

This sequence joins TRBV27 and TRBJ2-1, with 12 nucleotides matching TRBD2. Germline CDR1 MNHEY, CDR2 SMNVEV (reference sequence). V gave up 6 bases and J gave up 9 bases; unmatched junction bases: 9. The CDR3 sequence is 15 residues long. CDR3 in DNA: TGTGCCAGCAGCCGCGGACTAGCGGGAACATCTGAGCAGTTCTTC. This encodes CASSRGLAGTSEQFF.

V usage is TRBV28 and J usage is TRBJ2-7, with 11 bases lining up with TRBD1. The CDR3 extends over 17 amino acids. The germline gives CDR1 MDHEN, CDR2 SYDVKM. V was pared by 5 bases and J by 2 bases, with 11 bases of the junction left unmatched. DNA for the CDR3: TGTGCCAGCAGTCTTATTACCGGGACAGGGGGGACCTACGAGCAGTACTTC. This codes for CASSLITGTGGTYEQYF.

The J gene is TRBJ2-6, the V gene TRBV5-1; TRBD1 matches 7 bases. Germline loops: CDR1 SGHRS, CDR2 YFSETQ. This CDR3 is 15 amino acids long. J was trimmed by 4 bases and V by 4 bases; bases with no gene match: 5. CDR3 amino acids: CASSAGGTGANVLTF. CDR3 bases: TGCGCCAGCAGCGCAGGGGGTACGGGGGCCAACGTCCTGACTTTC. The whole variable domain, remainder taken from reference TRBV5-1 and TRBJ2-6, is KAGVTQTPRYLIKTRGQQVTLSCSPISGHRSVSWYQQTPGQGLQFLFEYFSETQRNKGNFPGRFSGRQFSNSRSEMNVSTLELGDSALYLCASSAGGTGANVLTFGAGSRLTVL.